A single sample gave rise to the 12 T cell receptor beta chains below, sequenced in a study of regulatory T cells in long-lasting Graves disease. Time point: persistent/refractory GD, antithyroid drugs over 5 years with positive TRAb. From PBMCs, RNA was extracted and then used to make the TCR library. Building of the TCR beta libraries involved iRepertoire HTBI primers and Arm-PCR of CDR3 regions. Via MiXCR, TCRdb re-called the multiplex PCR reads, giving one row per CDR3 protein. The sample contains hundreds of thousands of distinct CDR3 sequences, less than 25% of which appear only once. The sequencing used peripheral blood mononuclear cells (PBMCs), collected when the disease was refractory, from a patient treated with antithyroid drugs. All receptors derive from a female donor with Graves disease.

This clonotype has only one observation. This may be a read error: a much more frequent sequence differs by one nucleotide. The chain combines TRBV12-3 or TRBV12-4 with TRBJ1-5; maybe TRBD1 (5 bases). The V and J ends lost 8 bases and 5 bases respectively, with 10 bases between them. This CDR3 is built from 12 residues. The CDR3 sequence is CASRWGYQPQHF. DNA of the CDR3: TGTGCCAGCCGGTGGGGCTATCAGCCCCAGCATTTT.

This clonotype was seen a few times. This chain links TRBV20-1 with TRBJ2-5; D tentatively fits TRBD1 or TRBD2 (5 bases each). CDR3 length: 14 amino acids. Germline V gene sequence: CDR1 DFQATT, CDR2 SNEGSKA (reference sequence). The V end was cut by 4 bases, the J end by 7 bases, with 19 bases between. This chain's CDR3 is CSATGTSGEGTQYF. CDR3 coding DNA: TGCAGTGCTACCGGGACCTCCGGAGAAGGGACCCAGTACTTC.

This clonotype was picked up a small number of times. A single base separates this from a much larger clone, so it may be a read error. The rearrangement links TRBV28 to TRBJ1-2; 8 positions agree with TRBD1. The CDR3 is made up of 14 amino acids. Germline-derived CDR1 and CDR2 are MDHEN and SYDVKM. The CDR3 DNA sequence: TGTGCCGGCAGTGCAGGGGGCGGAGTATCTGGCTACACCTTC. Its translation: CAGSAGGGVSGYTF.

This clonotype was seen only a few times. The J gene is TRBJ2-7, the V gene TRBV6-2 or TRBV6-3, with 7 positions matching TRBD1. There are 15 residues in the CDR3. In germline, CDR1 is MNHEY, CDR2 SVGEGT. With V trimmed by 0 bases and J by 7 bases, 9 bases remained unmatched. The CDR3 loop is CASSYSTGRSDEQYF. The CDR3 bases are TGTGCCAGCAGTTACTCGACAGGGAGAAGTGATGAGCAGTACTTC.

This clonotype was found many times. This rearrangement joins TRBV28 to TRBJ1-2, with D tentatively TRBD1 (5 bases). The CDR3 runs to 14 residues. Trimming took 3 bases from V and 4 from J, leaving 12 bases between them. Looked up from germline, CDR1 is MDHEN and CDR2 is SYDVKM. The CDR3 DNA reads as TGTGCCAGCAGTTTCATGGGGGGAGGCTATGGCTACACCTTC. This translates into CASSFMGGGYGYTF.

The CDR3 spells CAIPSRGGTEAFF. The CDR3 nucleotides are TGTGCCATCCCCAGTCGGGGGGGCACTGAAGCTTTCTTT. The chain uses TRBV7-9 and TRBJ1-1; perhaps TRBD1 as D (5 bases). Germline values: CDR1 SEHNR, CDR2 FQNEAQ (reference sequence). V was trimmed by 10 bases and J by 4 bases, leaving 16 bases between them. This CDR3 spans 13 amino acids. The variable domain in full, with the rest retrieved from reference TRBV7-9 and TRBJ1-1, is DTGVSQNPRHKITKRGQNVTFRCDPISEHNRLYWYRQTLGQGPEFLTYFQNEAQLEKSRLLSDRFSAERPKGSFSTLEIQRTEQGDSAMYLCAIPSRGGTEAFFGQGTRLTVV.

The sample holds many counts of this clonotype. This chain uses TRBV11-1 with TRBJ1-1; no reliable D call. This CDR3 is 13 amino acids long. Germline V CDR1 and CDR2: SGHAT, FQDESV (reference sequence). The V end was cut by 2 bases, the J end by 4 bases, with 8 bases between. The CDR3 region has the DNA TGTGCCAGCAGCTTATTGGCCCGCACTGAAGCTTTCTTT. This encodes CASSLLARTEAFF.

This clonotype was recorded a few times. The chain employs TRBV5-6 and TRBJ1-1, with a weak D call TRBD1 (5 bases). Germline CDR1 is SGHDT and CDR2 is YYEEEE. The CDR3 extends over 14 amino acids. The germline V and J ends were trimmed by 4 bases and 6 bases, with 16 bases remaining between them. As DNA, the CDR3 is TGTGCCAGCAGCCAAGATTATCGGGACGCTGAAGCTTTCTTT. It yields the protein CASSQDYRDAEAFF.

The V gene is TRBV29-1, the J gene TRBJ2-2; 12 bases match TRBD2. The CDR3 runs 14 residues. From germline, CDR1 is SQVTM and CDR2 ANQGSEA. Trimming took 7 bases from V and 5 from J; bases not matched to a gene: 5. Here the CDR3 reads CSAPTSGSTGELFF. DNA of the CDR3: TGCAGCGCCCCGACTAGCGGGAGTACCGGGGAGCTGTTTTTT.

There are a few counts of this clonotype. For the CDR3, the DNA is TGTGCCAGCGGGGGAGGCGGGGAGCTGTTTTTT. Protein sequence: CASGGGGELFF. V gene TRBV6-1 combines with J gene TRBJ2-2; tentatively, D is TRBD2 (6 bases). The V end lost 8 bases, the J end lost 7 bases, and 8 bases lay between the germline ends. This CDR3 has 11 residues. Germline V lookup: CDR1 MNHNS, CDR2 SASEGT.

This clonotype was seen at least ten times. This chain uses TRBV12-3 or TRBV12-4 with TRBJ2-7, with 8 nucleotides matching TRBD2. V gave up 6 bases and J gave up 0 bases; unmatched junction bases: 7. The length of the CDR3 is 15 residues. The CDR3 loop reads CASRKLAEDSYEQYF. The CDR3, as DNA: TGTGCCAGCAGAAAACTAGCGGAGGACTCCTACGAGCAGTACTTC.

This clonotype has ten or more counts. V is TRBV28 and J is TRBJ1-5; D uncertain. Trimming removed 5 bases at V and 4 bases at J, with 18 bases between. CDR1 MDHEN and CDR2 SYDVKM come from the germline V gene. CDR3 length: 16 amino acids. The DNA of the CDR3 is TGTGCCAGCAGTCCCGGCGGCGGGTCCCGGAATCAGCCCCAGCATTTT. Translation: CASSPGGGSRNQPQHF.